The entry that follows covers one T cell receptor (beta chain) sequence. Its antigen is currently unknown. This may arise from a read error, as a much more abundant clone is one base away. Patients included in sequencing had previously demonstrated CD8+CD57+ cell expansion by flow cytometry. TCR beta VDJ combinations and CDR3 sequences were profiled from genomic DNA. In TCRdb, the reads were re-called with MiXCR into one record per CDR3 protein. The sample contains approximately 180,000 distinct CDR3 sequences, 48% of which appear only once. The data belong to a study of CD8+CD57+ T cells in acquired aplastic anemia. Across the study: Sorted CD4+ and CD8+ cells gave an average of around 3.3 ug of DNA.

Overall study results and limits: Overlap between patients and controls comprised 25 to 30 CD8+ CDR3 sequences.

Germline V lookup: CDR1 SGHVS, CDR2 FQNEAQ. There are 14 residues in the CDR3. The receptor comes from a human donor with aplastic anemia. The chain combines TRBV7-8 with TRBJ2-1, with D perhaps matching TRBD2 (7 bases). Sequencing used sorted CD4+, CD8+, or CD8+CD57+ T cells (not recorded which) from PBMCs. The CDR3 nucleotides read TGTGCCAGCAGCCTGGGGGGGGCCTACAATGAGCAGGTCTTC. Amino acid sequence: CASSLGGAYNEQVF.